This T cell receptor (beta chain) was captured in a study of blood T cells in healthy people across ages. CDR1 is LGHNA, CDR2 YSLEER, per germline. There are 16 residues in the CDR3. The germline V and J ends were trimmed by 0 bases and 7 bases, with 18 bases remaining between them. Overall study results and limits: With naive T cell percentage, TCR beta diversity showed a strong correlation.

Next came a second PCR, run for about 7 to 12 cycles, which used a sample-barcoded 5' primer along with a J-beta primer mix. TCRdb re-called the 5' RACE reads with MiXCR, one entry per CDR3 protein. Counted here are about 500,000 distinct CDR3 sequences, approximately 25% occurring once; the ten biggest clones make up approximately 10%. This clonotype was observed a handful of times. The antigen is undetermined. Total RNA extraction produced at least 5.5 micrograms (per sample) for the study. This sample also belongs to another study, concerning T cells of mothers and their children. As reported in that work: During the second PCR, the M1S primer introduced sample barcodes along with 2-4 random nucleotides.

The sequence was obtained from a boy aged 5-17 years in good health. The chain employs TRBV4-3 and TRBJ2-5; D is perhaps TRBD1 or TRBD2 (5 bases each). The material sequenced was blood. Written as DNA, the CDR3 is TGCGCCAGCAGCCAAGAGCCCGGGACCGCATGGGGGACCCAGTACTTC. Translating it yields CASSQEPGTAWGTQYF.